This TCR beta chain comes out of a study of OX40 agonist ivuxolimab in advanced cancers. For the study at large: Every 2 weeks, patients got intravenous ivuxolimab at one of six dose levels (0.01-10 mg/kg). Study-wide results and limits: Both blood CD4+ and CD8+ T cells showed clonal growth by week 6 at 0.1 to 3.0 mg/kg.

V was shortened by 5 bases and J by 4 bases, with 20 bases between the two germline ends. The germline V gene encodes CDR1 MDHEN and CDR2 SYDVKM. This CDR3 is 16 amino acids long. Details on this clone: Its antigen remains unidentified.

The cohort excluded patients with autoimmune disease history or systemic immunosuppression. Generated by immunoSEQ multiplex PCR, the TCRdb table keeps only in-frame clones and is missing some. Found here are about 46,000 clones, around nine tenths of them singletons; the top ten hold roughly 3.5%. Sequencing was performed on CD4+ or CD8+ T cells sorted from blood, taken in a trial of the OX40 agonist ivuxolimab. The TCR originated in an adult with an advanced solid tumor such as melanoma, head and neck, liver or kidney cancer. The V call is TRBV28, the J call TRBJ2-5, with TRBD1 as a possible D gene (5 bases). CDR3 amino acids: CASSPTPGPGIETQYF. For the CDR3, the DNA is TGTGCCAGCAGTCCTACTCCAGGGCCAGGTATAGAGACCCAGTACTTC.